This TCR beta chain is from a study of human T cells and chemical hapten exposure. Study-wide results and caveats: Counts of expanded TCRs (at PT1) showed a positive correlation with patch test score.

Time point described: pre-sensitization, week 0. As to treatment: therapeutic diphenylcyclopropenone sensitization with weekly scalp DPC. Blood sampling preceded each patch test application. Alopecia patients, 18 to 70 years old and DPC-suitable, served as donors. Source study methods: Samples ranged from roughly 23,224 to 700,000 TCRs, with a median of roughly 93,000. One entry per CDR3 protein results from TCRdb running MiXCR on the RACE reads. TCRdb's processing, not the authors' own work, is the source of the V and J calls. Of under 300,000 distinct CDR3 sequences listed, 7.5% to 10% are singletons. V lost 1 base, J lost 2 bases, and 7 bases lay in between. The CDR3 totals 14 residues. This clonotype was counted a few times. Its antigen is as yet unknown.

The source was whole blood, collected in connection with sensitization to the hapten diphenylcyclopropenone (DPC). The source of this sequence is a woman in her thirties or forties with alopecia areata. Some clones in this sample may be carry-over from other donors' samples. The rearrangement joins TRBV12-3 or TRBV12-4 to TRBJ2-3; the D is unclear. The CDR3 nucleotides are TGTGCCAGCAGTTTAGGTGGGGTCACAGATACGCAGTATTTT. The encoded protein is CASSLGGVTDTQYF.